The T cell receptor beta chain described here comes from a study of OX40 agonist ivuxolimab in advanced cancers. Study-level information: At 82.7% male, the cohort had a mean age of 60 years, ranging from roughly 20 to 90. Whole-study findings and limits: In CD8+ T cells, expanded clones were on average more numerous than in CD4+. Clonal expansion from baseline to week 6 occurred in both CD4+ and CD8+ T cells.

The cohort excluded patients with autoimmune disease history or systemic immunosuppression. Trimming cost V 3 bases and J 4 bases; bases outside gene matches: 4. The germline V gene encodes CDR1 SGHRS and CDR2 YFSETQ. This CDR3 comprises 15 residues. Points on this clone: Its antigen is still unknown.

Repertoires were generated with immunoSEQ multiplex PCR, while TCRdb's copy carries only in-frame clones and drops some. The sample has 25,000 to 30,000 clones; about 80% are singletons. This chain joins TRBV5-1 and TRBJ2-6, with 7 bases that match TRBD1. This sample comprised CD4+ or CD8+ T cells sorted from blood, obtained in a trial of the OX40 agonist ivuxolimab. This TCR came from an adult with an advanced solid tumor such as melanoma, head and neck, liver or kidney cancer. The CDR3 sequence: CASSSQGDGANVLTF. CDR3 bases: TGCGCCAGCAGCTCCCAGGGGGACGGGGCCAACGTCCTGACTTTC.